These 13 T cell receptor beta chains were all obtained from the same sample, sequenced in a study of Ad26.COV2.S vaccination and SARS-CoV-2 variants. Assay used: immunoSEQ multiplex PCR; TCRdb lists only in-frame clones, some missing. Seen here are 440,000 or so clones, 70% to 90% observed once, and the top ten hold 1.5% to 2%. The treatment denotes: approximately 18 received Ad26.COV2.S at low or high dose, single or two shots; several received placebo; per-sample allocation not given. Samples were taken on day 63 after the first vaccine or placebo injection. The source material was peripheral blood, sampled in a trial of Ad26.COV2.S vaccine versus placebo. These receptors originate from a person between 18 and 65 years old who received the Ad26.COV2.S COVID-19 vaccine or a placebo.

The chain has TRBV28 and TRBJ2-7, with TRBD1 identical over 11 bases. The germline V gene encodes CDR1 MDHEN and CDR2 SYDVKM. The CDR3 runs 20 residues. J gave up 2 bases and V 5 bases, and 20 bases lay outside the gene matches. As DNA, the CDR3 is TGTGCCAGCAGTCCCGGGACAGGGGGGCAGCGGGAGGAGGGGCCCTACGAGCAGTACTTC. Translation: CASSPGTGGQREEGPYEQYF.

The V call is TRBV6-2 or TRBV6-3, the J call TRBJ2-7; 8 bases fit TRBD1. V lost 5 bases to trimming and J lost 3 bases; unmatched junction nucleotides: 6. The CDR3 spans 14 residues. The germline V gene has CDR1 MNHEY and CDR2 SVGEGT. CDR3 coding DNA: TGTGCCAGCAGTGGTGACAGGGGTTACTACGAGCAGTACTTC. Translation: CASSGDRGYYEQYF.

V usage is TRBV25-1 and J usage is TRBJ1-2; the D is unclear. The V end was cut by 4 bases, the J end by 7 bases, with 16 bases between. CDR1 MGHDK and CDR2 SYGVNS come from the germline V gene. The CDR3 sequence is 14 residues long. CDR3 in amino acids: CASSGFLSLSGYTF. Here the CDR3 DNA reads TGTGCCAGCAGTGGGTTTTTATCTCTTTCTGGCTACACCTTC.

This clone was counted a few times. This rearrangement joins TRBV7-9 to TRBJ2-2; 10 bases match TRBD1. The germline gives CDR1 SEHNR, CDR2 FQNEAQ (reference sequence). The CDR3 covers 17 residues. The junction had 9 bases not matched to a gene; V was cut back by 4 bases and J by 4 bases. In DNA, the CDR3 is TGTGCCAGCAGCTCCACCGGGACAGGGGTGGGCACCGGGGAGCTGTTTTTT. Translating gives CASSSTGTGVGTGELFF.

The chain links TRBV9 to TRBJ2-1; D might be TRBD2 (5 bases). The V end was cut by 4 bases, the J end by 0 bases, with 11 bases between. The V gene's germline CDR1 is SGDLS and CDR2 YYNGEE. The CDR3 length is 15 residues. The CDR3 is CASSIAGYSYNEQFF. The CDR3 coding sequence is TGTGCCAGCAGCATCGCGGGTTACTCCTACAATGAGCAGTTCTTC.

The V and J genes are TRBV6-5 and TRBJ1-2; D call uncertain. V was shortened by 6 bases and J by 5 bases, with 10 bases between the two germline ends. Germline-derived CDR1 and CDR2 are MNHEY and SVGAGI. The CDR3 length is 12 residues. DNA of the CDR3: TGTGCCAGCAGCGACCGTCCGTATGGCTACACCTTC. Translation gives CASSDRPYGYTF.

V is TRBV6-5 and J is TRBJ2-3; D may be TRBD2 (6 bases). Trimming took 2 bases from V and 0 from J, leaving 12 bases between them. This CDR3 is 16 amino acids long. CDR1 is MNHEY, CDR2 SVGAGI, per germline. The CDR3 bases are TGTGCCAGCAGTTACCGGGGGAGAAGTAGCACAGATACGCAGTATTTT. Protein sequence: CASSYRGRSSTDTQYF.

For this clone: The same CDR3 also results from other DNA sequences found in this sample. CDR3 region: CASSLEGGSYGYTF. CDR3 in DNA: TGCGCCAGCAGCTTGGAAGGGGGAAGCTATGGCTACACCTTC. The chain recombines TRBV5-1 with TRBJ1-2; D is possibly TRBD1 (6 bases). With 0 bases removed from V and 4 bases from J, the gap between germline ends came to 10 bases. From germline, CDR1 is SGHRS and CDR2 YFSETQ. The CDR3 extends over 14 amino acids.

This clone was found once. The rearrangement links TRBV7-2 to TRBJ2-1; TRBD1 aligns across 7 bases. Germline V gives CDR1 SGHTA, CDR2 FQGNSA. This CDR3 contains 15 residues. V shed 5 bases, J shed 4 bases, and the junction held 8 bases outside the gene matches. The CDR3: CASSATPDRYNEQFF. In nucleotides, the CDR3 is TGTGCCAGCAGCGCGACCCCGGACAGGTACAATGAGCAGTTCTTC.

The chain employs TRBV19 and TRBJ1-1, with a possible D match to TRBD1 (5 bases). Trimming shortened V by 4 bases and J by 1 base, and 10 bases separated the two germline ends. The germline V gene encodes CDR1 LNHDA and CDR2 SQIVND (reference sequence). The CDR3 has 14 amino acids. The DNA of the CDR3 is TGTGCCAGTAGTAATGGCAGGGCGAACACTGAAGCTTTCTTT. It encodes CASSNGRANTEAFF. The full variable domain, with the rest looked up from reference TRBV19 and TRBJ1-1, is DGGITQSPKYLFRKEGQNVTLSCEQNLNHDAMYWYRQDPGQGLRLIYYSQIVNDFQKGDIAEGYSVSREKKESFPLTVTSAQKNPTAFYLCASSNGRANTEAFFGQGTRLTVV.

Regarding this clone: Other nucleotide sequences in the sample specify the same CDR3. The V call is TRBV19, the J call TRBJ2-7; 8 nucleotides agree with TRBD1. V lost 1 base to trimming and J lost 4 bases; unmatched junction nucleotides: 6. The CDR3 is 15 residues long. Germline V CDR1 and CDR2: LNHDA, SQIVND (reference sequence). Written as DNA, the CDR3 is TGTGCCAGTAGTATAGGAGGGCAGGGGGCGTACGAGCAGTACTTC. The encoded protein is CASSIGGQGAYEQYF.

The CDR3 DNA reads TGTGCCAGCAGGTTCACTAGCGGGAGGCGCAATGAGCAGTTCTTC. Its protein is CASRFTSGRRNEQFF. The chain couples TRBV3-1 (or the pseudogene TRBV3-2) to TRBJ2-1; 12 bases align to TRBD2. J lost 6 bases, V lost 6 bases, and 6 bases had no gene match. The germline CDR1 and CDR2 sequences are LGHDT and YNNKEL (reference sequence). This CDR3 is built from 15 residues.

This clone has just a few counts. V usage is TRBV11-2 and J usage is TRBJ1-1; 8 bases match TRBD1. Trimming took 5 bases from V and 3 from J; bases not matched to a gene: 5. The germline gives CDR1 SGHAT, CDR2 FQNNGV. This CDR3 contains 14 residues. CDR3 loop: CASSPDRGYTEAFF. The DNA of the CDR3 is TGTGCCAGCAGCCCAGACAGGGGATACACTGAAGCTTTCTTT.